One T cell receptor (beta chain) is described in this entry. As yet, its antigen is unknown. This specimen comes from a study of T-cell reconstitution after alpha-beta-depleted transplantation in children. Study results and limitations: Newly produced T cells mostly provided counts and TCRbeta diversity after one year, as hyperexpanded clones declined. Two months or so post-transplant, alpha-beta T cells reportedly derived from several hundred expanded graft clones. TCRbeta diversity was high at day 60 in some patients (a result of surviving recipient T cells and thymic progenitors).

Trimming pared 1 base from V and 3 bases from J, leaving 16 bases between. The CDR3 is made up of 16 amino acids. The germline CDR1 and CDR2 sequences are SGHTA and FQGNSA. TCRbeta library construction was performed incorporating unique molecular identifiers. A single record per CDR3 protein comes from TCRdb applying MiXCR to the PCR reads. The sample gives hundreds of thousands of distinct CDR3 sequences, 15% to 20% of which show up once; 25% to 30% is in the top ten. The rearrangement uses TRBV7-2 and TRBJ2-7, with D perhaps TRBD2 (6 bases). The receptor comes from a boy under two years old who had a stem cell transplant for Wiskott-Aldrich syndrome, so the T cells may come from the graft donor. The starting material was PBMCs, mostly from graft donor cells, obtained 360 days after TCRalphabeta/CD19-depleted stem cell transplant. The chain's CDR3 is CASSLGFRRDRYEQYF. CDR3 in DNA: TGTGCCAGCAGCTTAGGATTCCGGAGGGACCGCTACGAGCAGTACTTC.